This T cell receptor (beta chain) originates from a study of CD8 T cells in ankylosing spondylitis. Study-wide points: Reportedly, disease-linked clones are significantly enriched in ankylosing spondylitis patients' matched synovial fluid.

This clonotype was detected only a few times. Its antigen is currently unknown. TCRdb independently ran MiXCR on the 5' RACE reads; one entry per CDR3 protein. The sample contains about 140,000 distinct CDR3 sequences, about 32% of which appear only once. Per the germline V gene, CDR1 is SEHNR and CDR2 is FQNEAQ (reference sequence). V was cut by 5 bases and J by 5 bases, with 15 bases left in between. CDR3 length equals 15 residues. The specimen was synovial fluid, either unsorted or a sorted T cell fraction (not recorded which). This TCR came from a male donor with ankylosing spondylitis. This rearrangement joins TRBV7-9 to TRBJ1-4, with D uncertain. In DNA form, the CDR3 reads TGTGCCAGCAGCCGTGAGAACTTGGGGAATGAAAAACTGTTTTTT. This codes for CASSRENLGNEKLFF.